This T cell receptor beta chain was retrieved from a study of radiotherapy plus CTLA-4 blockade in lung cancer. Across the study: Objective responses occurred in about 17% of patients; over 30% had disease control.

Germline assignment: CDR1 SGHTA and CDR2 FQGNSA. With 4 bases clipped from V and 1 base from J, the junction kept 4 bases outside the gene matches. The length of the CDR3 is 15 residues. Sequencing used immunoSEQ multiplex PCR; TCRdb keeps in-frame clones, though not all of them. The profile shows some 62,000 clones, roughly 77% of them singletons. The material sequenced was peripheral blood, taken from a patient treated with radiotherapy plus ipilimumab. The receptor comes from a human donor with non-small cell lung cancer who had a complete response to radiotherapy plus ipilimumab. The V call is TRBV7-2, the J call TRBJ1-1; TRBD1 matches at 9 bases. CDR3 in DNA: TGTGCCAGCAGCTGGGGGGACAGGGCGAACACTGAAGCTTTCTTT. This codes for CASSWGDRANTEAFF.